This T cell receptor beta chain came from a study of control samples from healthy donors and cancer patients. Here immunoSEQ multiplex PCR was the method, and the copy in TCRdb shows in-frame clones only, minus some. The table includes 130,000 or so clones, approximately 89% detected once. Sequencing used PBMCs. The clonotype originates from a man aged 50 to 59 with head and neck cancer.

This chain's CDR3 is CASSFSGGGPETQYF. The CDR3 nucleotides are TGCGCCAGCAGCTTTAGTGGCGGGGGGCCAGAGACCCAGTACTTC. The chain links TRBV5-1 to TRBJ2-5, with 8 bases matching TRBD2. With V trimmed by 2 bases and J by 4 bases, 7 bases remained unmatched. The germline CDR1 and CDR2 sequences are SGHRS and YFSETQ. There are 15 residues in the CDR3. Filled out from reference TRBV5-1 and TRBJ2-5, the complete variable domain reads KAGVTQTPRYLIKTRGQQVTLSCSPISGHRSVSWYQQTPGQGLQFLFEYFSETQRNKGNFPGRFSGRQFSNSRSEMNVSTLELGDSALYLCASSFSGGGPETQYFGPGTRLLVL.